A selection of T cell receptor beta chains follows, all from one sample in a study of PD-L1 blockade in urothelial cancer. Profiled with immunoSEQ multiplex PCR; TCRdb holds only in-frame clones, not every one. The profile shows 60,000 or so clones, 85% of them singletons. Here the sequenced sample was PBMCs, taken around atezolizumab (anti-PD-L1) treatment. The receptor set was obtained from a man between 70 and 80 years old with urothelial cancer. Both conserved end residues are part of each CDR3. Fields, in order: clone size, D gene, V gene, J gene, CDR3 DNA, CDR3 protein. A D gene is named only where the DNA matches it firmly. Clone size appears in some rows only: once, few, many, or a class for an expanded clone.

>NA|NA|TRBV13|TRBJ1-4
TGTGCCAGCAGCTTAGCCGCAGGGAGGGAAAAACTGTTTTTT
CASSLAAGREKLFF
>NA|TRBD2|TRBV5-4|TRBJ2-7
TGTGCCAGCAGCTTGGAGGGACTAGCAGCCTACGAGCAGTACTTC
CASSLEGLAAYEQYF
>NA|TRBD2|TRBV6-1|TRBJ2-1
TGTGCCAGCAGCATCCCTAGCGGGAGTCACAATGAGCAGTTCTTC
CASSIPSGSHNEQFF
>NA|TRBD2|TRBV30|TRBJ2-1
TGTGCCTGGTCCCGGGAGGGGATCTACAATGAGCAGTTCTTC
CAWSREGIYNEQFF
>NA|NA|TRBV19|TRBJ2-1
TGTGCCAGTAGGAAAGCGACCACCGACAATGAGCAGTTCTTC
CASRKATTDNEQFF
>NA|TRBD2|TRBV5-4|TRBJ2-1
TGTGCCAGCAGCTTGGTGGGTCCAGCGGGAGCCGGCAATGAGCAGTTCTTC
CASSLVGPAGAGNEQFF
>NA|TRBD2|TRBV11-2|TRBJ2-1
TGTGCCAGCAGCTCGCAGGGACTAGCGGGCTACAATGAGCAGTTCTTC
CASSSQGLAGYNEQFF
>NA|NA|TRBV29-1|TRBJ2-2
TGCAGCGTTGGGTCGGCAGGAGGGGGGGAGCTGTTTTTT
CSVGSAGGGELFF
>NA|NA|TRBV6-1|TRBJ1-1
TGTGCCAGCAGTGAAGAGGAGGTCCTGAACACTGAAGCTTTCTTT
CASSEEEVLNTEAFF
>NA|NA|TRBV7-9|TRBJ2-7
TGTGCCAGCAGCTCAAGCAGGGGCGAGCAGTACTTC
CASSSSRGEQYF
>once|NA|TRBV30|TRBJ2-1
TGTGCCTGGAGTTCGCCCGGGGGAGTCGACAATGAGCAGTTCTTC
CAWSSPGGVDNEQFF
>NA|TRBD1|TRBV18|TRBJ1-1
TGTGCCAGCTCACCTGGGACAGGGGGTCCTATGAACACTGAAGCTTTCTTT
CASSPGTGGPMNTEAFF
>NA|NA|TRBV7-7|TRBJ2-5
TGTGCTAGCAGCTCCTATCCGGGGGAGACCCAGTACTTC
CASSSYPGETQYF
>NA|TRBD2|TRBV4-1|TRBJ2-1
TGCGCCAGCAGCCACGCTCTAGCGGTCTCCTACAATGAGCAGTTCTTC
CASSHALAVSYNEQFF
>NA|NA|TRBV10-3|TRBJ1-5
TGTGCCATCAGTAGGGACAAGTATAGCAATCAGCCCCAGCATTTT
CAISRDKYSNQPQHF
>NA|TRBD1|TRBV7-9|TRBJ2-1
TGTGCCAGCAGCTTAGGGGGAGGGGACAGGGGGAGTGAGCAGTTCTTC
CASSLGGGDRGSEQFF
>NA|TRBD2|TRBV9|TRBJ2-1
TGTGCCAGCAGCGTATCGGGCGGGAGCCCCTACAATGAGCAGTTCTTC
CASSVSGGSPYNEQFF
>NA|TRBD1|TRBV6-6|TRBJ1-3
TGTGCCAGCAGTTACGACAGGGGAACTGGAAACACCATATATTTT
CASSYDRGTGNTIYF
>NA|TRBD2|TRBV9|TRBJ2-7
TGTGCCAGCAGCGTCAGCGGGAGGTCCGAGCAGTACTTC
CASSVSGRSEQYF
>NA|NA|TRBV5-8|TRBJ2-7
TGTGCCAGCAGTAAAACGGGACAGGGACTAGGCGAGCAGTACTTC
CASSKTGQGLGEQYF
>few|NA|TRBV30|TRBJ2-2
TGTGCCCTCAGGATCCGCGGGGAGCTGTTTTTT
CALRIRGELFF
>NA|TRBD1|TRBV29-1|TRBJ2-5
TGCAGCGTTGATCCTCAGGGGGCAGGGGAGACCCAGTACTTC
CSVDPQGAGETQYF
>NA|NA|TRBV18|TRBJ1-1
TGTGCCACTGGGGCGGTGAACACTGAAGCTTTCTTT
CATGAVNTEAFF
>NA|TRBD2|TRBV9|TRBJ2-3
TGTGCCAGCAGCGTAGGACTAGCGGGGGGTAGCACAGATACGCAGTATTTT
CASSVGLAGGSTDTQYF
>NA|TRBD1|TRBV6-6|TRBJ2-2
TGTGCCAGCAGTTACTCGGACAGGGGTATGGGGGAGCTGTTTTTT
CASSYSDRGMGELFF
>NA|NA|TRBV5-1|TRBJ2-7
TGCGCCAGCAGTTTCGACTCGGACGAGCAGTACTTC
CASSFDSDEQYF
>NA|TRBD2|TRBV28|TRBJ2-1
TGTGCCAGCAGTCTAAGCGGGAGCAATGAGCAGTTCTTC
CASSLSGSNEQFF
>once|NA|TRBV25-1|TRBJ2-3
TGTGCCAGCAGTGGACTAAACAGACTCTTTAGCACAGATACGCAGTATTTT
CASSGLNRLFSTDTQYF
>few|NA|TRBV28|TRBJ1-2
TGTGCCAGCAGTTTTTCGGAGCATGGCTACACCTTC
CASSFSEHGYTF
>once|NA|TRBV19|TRBJ2-5
TGTGCCAGTAGTGTGACAGGCCAAGAGACCCAGTACTTC
CASSVTGQETQYF
>NA|NA|TRBV5-1|TRBJ1-1
TGCGCCAGCAGCTTCGAGGGCGGGGCCACTGAAGCTTTCTTT
CASSFEGGATEAFF
>NA|TRBD2|TRBV6-5|TRBJ2-1
TGTGCCAGCAGTTCCACCGGGACTAGGGACTACAATGAGCAGTTCTTC
CASSSTGTRDYNEQFF
>NA|NA|TRBV5-6|TRBJ2-7
TGTGCCAGCAGCCAAAGCGCTGTCTACGAGCAGTACTTC
CASSQSAVYEQYF
>NA|TRBD2|TRBV5-4|TRBJ2-1
TGTGCCAGCAGCTTGGGGGGACTAGCGGGAGGGGATAATGAGCAGTTCTTC
CASSLGGLAGGDNEQFF
>NA|NA|TRBV28|TRBJ2-5
TGTGCCAGCAGTCACCGGGACACCCAAGAGACCCAGTACTTC
CASSHRDTQETQYF
>NA|TRBD2|TRBV4-1|TRBJ2-2
TGCGCCAGCAGCGCTACTAGCGGGAGAGGTAGAGCCGGGGAGCTGTTTTTT
CASSATSGRGRAGELFF
>NA|NA|TRBV15|TRBJ2-2
TGTGCCACCAGCAACATTCCGGCCCGGGGAGGGGGCACCGGGGAGCTGTTTTTT
CATSNIPARGGGTGELFF
>NA|NA|TRBV18|TRBJ1-5
TGTGCCAGCTCGGAGGGCGAATCGATCGGCAATCAGCCCCAGCATTTT
CASSEGESIGNQPQHF
>NA|NA|TRBV30|TRBJ1-5
TGTGCCTGGAAGGGGTACGGCAATCAGCCCCAGCATTTT
CAWKGYGNQPQHF
>NA|TRBD1|TRBV5-1|TRBJ1-1
TGCGCCAGCAGCTTACCCCGGGACAGCCCTGAAGCTTTCTTT
CASSLPRDSPEAFF
>NA|TRBD1|TRBV5-1|TRBJ1-4
TGCGCCAGCAAAGAGACAGGGGGCGCGGGAAAACTGTTTTTT
CASKETGGAGKLFF
>NA|TRBD1|TRBV5-6|TRBJ1-4
TGTGCCAGCAGCTTGCAGGGGGCAACTAATGAAAAACTGTTTTTT
CASSLQGATNEKLFF
>NA|TRBD1|TRBV30|TRBJ1-1
TGTGCCTGGAGGGGACTGGGACAGGTAAACACTGAAGCTTTCTTT
CAWRGLGQVNTEAFF
>NA|NA|TRBV6-1|TRBJ2-3
TGTGCCAGCAGTGAAAGGGCGGGACCCACAGATACGCAGTATTTT
CASSERAGPTDTQYF
>NA|TRBD2|TRBV28|TRBJ2-6
TGTGCCAGCATGAGGGGAGGGCCTGGTGGGGCCAACGTCCTGACTTTC
CASMRGGPGGANVLTF
>NA|NA|TRBV6-1|TRBJ1-5
TGTGCCAGCAGTGATAGATTTCAGCCCCAGCATTTT
CASSDRFQPQHF